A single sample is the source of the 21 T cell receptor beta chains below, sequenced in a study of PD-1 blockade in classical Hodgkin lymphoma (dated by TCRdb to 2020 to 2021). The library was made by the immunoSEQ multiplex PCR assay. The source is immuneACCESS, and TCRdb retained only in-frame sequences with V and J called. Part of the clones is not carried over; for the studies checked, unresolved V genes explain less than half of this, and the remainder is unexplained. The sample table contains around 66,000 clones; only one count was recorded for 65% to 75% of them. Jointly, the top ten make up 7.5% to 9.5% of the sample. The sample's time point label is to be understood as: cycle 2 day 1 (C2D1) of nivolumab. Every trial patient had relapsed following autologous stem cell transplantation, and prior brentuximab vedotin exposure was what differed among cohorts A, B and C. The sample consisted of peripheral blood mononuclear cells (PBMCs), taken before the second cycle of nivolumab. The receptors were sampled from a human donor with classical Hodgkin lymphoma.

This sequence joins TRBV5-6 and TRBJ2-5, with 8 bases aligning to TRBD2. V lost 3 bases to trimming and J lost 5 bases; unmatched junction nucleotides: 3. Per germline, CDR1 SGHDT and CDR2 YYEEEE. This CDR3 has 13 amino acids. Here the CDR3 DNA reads TGTGCCAGCAGCTCCGGACTAGCTGAGACCCAGTACTTC. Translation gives CASSSGLAETQYF. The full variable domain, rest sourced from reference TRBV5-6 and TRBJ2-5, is DAGVTQSPTHLIKTRGQQVTLRCSPKSGHDTVSWYQQALGQGPQFIFQYYEEEERQRGNFPDRFSGHQFPNYSSELNVNALLLGDSALYLCASSSGLAETQYFGPGTRLLVL.

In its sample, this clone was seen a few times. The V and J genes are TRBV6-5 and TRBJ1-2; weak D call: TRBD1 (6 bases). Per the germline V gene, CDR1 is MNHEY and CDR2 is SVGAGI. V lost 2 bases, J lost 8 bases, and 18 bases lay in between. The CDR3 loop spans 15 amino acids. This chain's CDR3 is CASSYTPRGAQGYTF. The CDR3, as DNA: TGTGCCAGCAGTTACACGCCACGGGGGGCGCAGGGCTACACCTTC.

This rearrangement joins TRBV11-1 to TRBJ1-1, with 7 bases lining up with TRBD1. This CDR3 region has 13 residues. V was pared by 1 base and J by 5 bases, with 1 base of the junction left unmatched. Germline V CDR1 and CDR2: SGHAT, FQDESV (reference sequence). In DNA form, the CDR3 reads TGTGCCAGCAGCTTAGAGGGGGCGACTGAAGCTTTCTTT. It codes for CASSLEGATEAFF.

The CDR3 is CASTNLGQMNTEAFF. The CDR3 DNA sequence: TGTGCCAGCACCAATCTAGGACAGATGAACACTGAAGCTTTCTTT. The chain uses TRBV2 and TRBJ1-1, with D maybe TRBD1 (6 bases). Germline V gene data show CDR1 as SNHLY and CDR2 as FYNNEI. CDR3 length equals 15 residues. V was pared by 7 bases and J by 0 bases, with 15 bases between.

CDR3 protein: CASPGTGDSGANVLTF. The CDR3 DNA is TGCGCCAGCCCCGGGACAGGGGACTCTGGGGCCAACGTCCTGACTTTC. The rearrangement joins TRBV4-1 to TRBJ2-6, with TRBD1 matching over 10 bases. The CDR3 length is 16 residues. The V and J ends lost 8 bases and 0 bases, in that order; junction bases with no gene match: 4. Germline-derived CDR1 and CDR2 are MGHRA and YSYEKL.

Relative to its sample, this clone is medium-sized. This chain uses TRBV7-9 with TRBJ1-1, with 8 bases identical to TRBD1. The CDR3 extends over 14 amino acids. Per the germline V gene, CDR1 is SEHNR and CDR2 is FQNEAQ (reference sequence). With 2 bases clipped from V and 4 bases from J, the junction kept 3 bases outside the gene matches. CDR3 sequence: CASSLQTGATEAFF. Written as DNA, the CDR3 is TGTGCCAGCAGCTTACAGACAGGGGCCACTGAAGCTTTCTTT.

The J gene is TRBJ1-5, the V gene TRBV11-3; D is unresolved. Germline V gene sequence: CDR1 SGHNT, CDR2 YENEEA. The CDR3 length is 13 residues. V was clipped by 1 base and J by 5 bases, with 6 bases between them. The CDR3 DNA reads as TGTGCCAGCAGCTTAGGCCAGGATCAGCCCCAGCATTTT. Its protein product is CASSLGQDQPQHF. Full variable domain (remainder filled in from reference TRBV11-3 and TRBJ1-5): EAGVVQSPRYKIIEKKQPVAFWCNPISGHNTLYWYLQNLGQGPELLIRYENEEAVDDSQLPKDRFSAERLKGVDSTLKIQPAELGDSAVYLCASSLGQDQPQHFGDGTRLSIL.

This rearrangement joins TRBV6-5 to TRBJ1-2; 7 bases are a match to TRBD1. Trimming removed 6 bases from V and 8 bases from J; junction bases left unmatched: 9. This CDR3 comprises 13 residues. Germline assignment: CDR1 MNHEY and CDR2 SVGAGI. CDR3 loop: CASRFRGVGGYTF. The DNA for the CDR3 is TGTGCCAGCAGATTCAGGGGGGTGGGAGGCTACACCTTC.

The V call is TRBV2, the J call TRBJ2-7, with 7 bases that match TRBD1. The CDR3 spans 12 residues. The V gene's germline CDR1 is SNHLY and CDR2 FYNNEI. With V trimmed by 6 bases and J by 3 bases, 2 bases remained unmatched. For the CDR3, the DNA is TGTGCCAGCAGACAGGGGAACTACGAGCAGTACTTC. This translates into CASRQGNYEQYF.

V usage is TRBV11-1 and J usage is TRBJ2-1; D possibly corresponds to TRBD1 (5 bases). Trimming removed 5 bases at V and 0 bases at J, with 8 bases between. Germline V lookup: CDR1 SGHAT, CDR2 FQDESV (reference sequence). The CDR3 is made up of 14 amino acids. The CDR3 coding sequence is TGTGCCAGCAGCGACAGCTCCTCCTACAATGAGCAGTTCTTC. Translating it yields CASSDSSSYNEQFF.

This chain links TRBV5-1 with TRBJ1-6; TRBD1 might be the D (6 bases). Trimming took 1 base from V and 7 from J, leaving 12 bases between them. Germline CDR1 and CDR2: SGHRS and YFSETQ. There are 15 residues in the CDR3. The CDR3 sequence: CASSLTGINNSPLHF. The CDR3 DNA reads TGCGCCAGCAGCTTGACAGGGATCAACAATTCACCCCTCCACTTT.

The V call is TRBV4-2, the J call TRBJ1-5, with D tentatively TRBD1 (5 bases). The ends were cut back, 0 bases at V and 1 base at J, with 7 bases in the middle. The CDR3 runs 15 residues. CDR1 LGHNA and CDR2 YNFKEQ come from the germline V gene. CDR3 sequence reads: CASSQERGSNQPQHF. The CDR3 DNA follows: TGTGCCAGCAGCCAAGAGCGGGGGAGCAATCAGCCCCAGCATTTT.

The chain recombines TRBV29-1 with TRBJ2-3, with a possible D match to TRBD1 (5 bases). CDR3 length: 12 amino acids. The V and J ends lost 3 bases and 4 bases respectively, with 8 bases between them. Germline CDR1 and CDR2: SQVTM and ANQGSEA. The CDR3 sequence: CSVDREPDTQYF. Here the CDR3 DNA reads TGCAGCGTTGACAGGGAACCAGATACGCAGTATTTT.

The CDR3, as DNA: TGTGCCAGCAGCTTAGTGAACACCGGGGAGCTGTTTTTT. Protein: CASSLVNTGELFF. J is TRBJ2-2 and V is TRBV11-1, with D unresolved. The CDR3 is 13 amino acids. Germline V gene sequence: CDR1 SGHAT, CDR2 FQDESV (reference sequence). V lost 1 base and J lost 1, with 1 base in between.

CDR3 DNA: TGTGCCAGCAGTACCCTACAGGGGCGGGATGGCTACACCTTC. It yields the protein CASSTLQGRDGYTF. The rearrangement uses TRBV2 and TRBJ1-2; 7 bases align to TRBD1. V dropped 5 bases and J dropped 6; count of bases not matched to a gene: 9. This CDR3 has 14 amino acids. The germline V gene encodes CDR1 SNHLY and CDR2 FYNNEI.

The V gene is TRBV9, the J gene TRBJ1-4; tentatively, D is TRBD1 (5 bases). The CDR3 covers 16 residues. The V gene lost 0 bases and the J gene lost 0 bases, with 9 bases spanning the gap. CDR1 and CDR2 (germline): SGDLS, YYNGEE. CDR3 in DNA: TGTGCCAGCAGCGTAGGCCAGGGAACAACTAATGAAAAACTGTTTTTT. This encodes CASSVGQGTTNEKLFF.

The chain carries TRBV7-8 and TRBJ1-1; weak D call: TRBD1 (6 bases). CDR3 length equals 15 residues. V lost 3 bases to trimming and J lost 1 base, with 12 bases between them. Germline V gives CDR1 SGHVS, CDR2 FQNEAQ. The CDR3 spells CASSFGRGRNTEAFF. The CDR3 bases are TGTGCCAGCAGCTTTGGGAGGGGGAGGAACACTGAAGCTTTCTTT.

The CDR3 DNA is TGCGCCAGCACCCGGGACAGCGGGTTCTGGAACACTGAAGCTTTCTTT. As protein: CASTRDSGFWNTEAFF. This chain joins TRBV5-1 and TRBJ1-1, with TRBD1 identical over 7 bases. Germline CDR1 reads SGHRS; CDR2 reads YFSETQ. The J segment lost 1 base and the V segment lost 6 bases, leaving 12 bases of the junction unmatched. The CDR3 contains 16 residues.

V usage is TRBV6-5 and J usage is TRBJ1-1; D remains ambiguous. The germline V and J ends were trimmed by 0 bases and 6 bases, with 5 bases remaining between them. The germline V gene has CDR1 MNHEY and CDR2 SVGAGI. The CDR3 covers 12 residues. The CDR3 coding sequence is TGTGCCAGCAGTTACTCGTCATCTGAAGCTTTCTTT. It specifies CASSYSSSEAFF.

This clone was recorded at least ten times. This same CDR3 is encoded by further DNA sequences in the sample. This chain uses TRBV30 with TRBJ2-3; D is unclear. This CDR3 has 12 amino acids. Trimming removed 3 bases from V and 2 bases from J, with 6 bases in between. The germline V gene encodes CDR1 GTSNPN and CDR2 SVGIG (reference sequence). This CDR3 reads CAWSPSTDTQYF. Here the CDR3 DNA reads TGTGCCTGGAGCCCGTCCACAGATACGCAGTATTTT. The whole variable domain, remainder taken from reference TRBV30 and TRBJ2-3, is SQTIHQWPATLVQPVGSPLSLECTVEGTSNPNLYWYRQAAGRGLQLLFYSVGIGQISSEVPQNLSASRPQDRQFILSSKKLLLSDSGFYLCAWSPSTDTQYFGPGTRLTVL.

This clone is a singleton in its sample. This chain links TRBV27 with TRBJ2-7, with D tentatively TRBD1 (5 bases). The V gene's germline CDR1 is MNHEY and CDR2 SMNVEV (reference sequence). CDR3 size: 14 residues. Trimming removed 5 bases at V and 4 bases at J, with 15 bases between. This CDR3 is CASSPTAGWYEQYF. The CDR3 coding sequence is TGTGCCAGCAGTCCCACGGCAGGGTGGTACGAGCAGTACTTC.